This T cell receptor beta chain originates from a study of T cells in Graves' hyperthyroidism and ophthalmopathy. The investigators amplified TCR beta CDR3 regions from RNA transcripts. The study used the HTBI primer set for a first-round RT-PCR of the TCR CDR3. TCRdb recomputed calls from the multiplex PCR reads with MiXCR, one row per CDR3 protein. This table holds under 800,000 distinct CDR3 sequences, roughly 15% found once. Study-level results: Ophthalmopathy was model-predicted a median roughly 6.3 months pre-onset. Patients with ophthalmopathy were separated from those with stable hyperthyroidism by a 13 V-J model.

With regard to this clonotype: No antigen is known for it. This may come from a read error, since a much larger clone is one base off.

Patients showing uncontrolled infection, other autoimmune disease, pregnancy or lactation were ineligible. Isolation of PBMCs was performed on around 9.7 ml fresh peripheral blood. Trimming removed 3 bases at V and 8 bases at J, with 14 bases between. Per germline, CDR1 MDHEN and CDR2 SYDVKM. The CDR3 has 14 residues. The sample consisted of blood. V gene TRBV28 combines with J gene TRBJ2-1; D is uncertain. This clonotype was obtained from a woman under 30 with Graves' hyperthyroidism. CDR3 protein: CASSFPTSGDEQFF. CDR3 nucleotide sequence: TGTGCCAGCAGTTTCCCTACGAGTGGGGATGAGCAGTTCTTC.